Following are 15 T cell receptor beta chains from one sample sequenced in a study of beta chain features in type 1 diabetes. Reverse transcribing all isolated RNA meant expressed TCRB transcripts were sequenced. Sequencing used immunoSEQ multiplex PCR; TCRdb keeps in-frame clones, though not all of them. Among about 900,000 clones listed, under 20% were seen once. Sequenced sample: naive CD4+ T cells from blood. The receptors were gathered from a woman between 18 and 30 years old in good health.

This clone was detected only a few times. The chain couples TRBV5-1 to TRBJ2-1; 10 bases fit TRBD2. V lost 1 base and J lost 9; bases outside the gene matches: 7. The CDR3 runs 15 residues. Germline CDR1 reads SGHRS; CDR2 reads YFSETQ. CDR3 loop: CASSLTAGGEGEQFF. For the CDR3, the DNA is TGCGCCAGCAGCTTGACAGCGGGAGGGGAAGGTGAGCAGTTCTTC. Full variable domain (remainder filled in from reference TRBV5-1 and TRBJ2-1): KAGVTQTPRYLIKTRGQQVTLSCSPISGHRSVSWYQQTPGQGLQFLFEYFSETQRNKGNFPGRFSGRQFSNSRSEMNVSTLELGDSALYLCASSLTAGGEGEQFFGPGTRLTVL.

To note about this clone: A much larger clone is a single base away; this may be a read error. This chain joins TRBV6-1 and TRBJ2-7; D uncertain. The CDR3 sequence is 11 residues long. The germline gives CDR1 MNHNS, CDR2 SASEGT. V was shortened by 4 bases and J by 2 bases, with 3 bases between the two germline ends. The CDR3: CASSGPYEQYF. CDR3 DNA: TGTGCCAGCAGTGGGCCCTACGAGCAGTACTTC.

The V gene is TRBV6-6, the J gene TRBJ2-5, with D perhaps TRBD1 or TRBD2 (5 bases each). TRBJ2-7 explains the end of the DNA better; the J call may be wrong. CDR1 is MNHNY, CDR2 SVGAGI, per germline (reference sequence). This CDR3 region has 15 residues. The CDR3, as DNA: TGTGCCAGCAGCTCACGGGGTGCAGGGTCGAACGAGCAGTACTTC. It codes for CASSSRGAGSNEQYF.

This chain joins TRBV25-1 and TRBJ2-7, with 7 bases fitting TRBD1. Looked up from germline, CDR1 is MGHDK and CDR2 is SYGVNS. V shed 5 bases and J 5 bases; nucleotides not matched to a gene: 6. This CDR3 is 13 amino acids long. CDR3 sequence (DNA): TGTGCCAGCAGTACTCTCGACAGGGACGAGCAGTACTTC. Translating it yields CASSTLDRDEQYF.

This clone was seen a handful of times. DNA for the CDR3: TGTGCCAGCCGAAGGTCAGATACGCAGTATTTT. Its translation is CASRRSDTQYF. This chain connects TRBV28 to TRBJ2-3; no definite D call. The germline CDR1 and CDR2 sequences are MDHEN and SYDVKM. This CDR3 contains 11 residues. V was cut by 8 bases and J by 4 bases, with 7 bases left in between.

This chain connects TRBV7-9 to TRBJ2-7; D uncertain. The CDR3 extends over 13 amino acids. The germline V gene has CDR1 SEHNR and CDR2 FQNEAQ (reference sequence). The V end lost 2 bases, the J end lost 6 bases, and 11 bases lay between the germline ends. The CDR3 bases are TGTGCCAGCAGCTTAACGCAAATCACCGAGCAGTACTTC. It specifies CASSLTQITEQYF.

As concerns this clone: This same CDR3 is encoded by further DNA sequences in the sample. The chain couples TRBV18 to TRBJ2-5; 7 bases are a match to TRBD2. Germline CDR1 and CDR2: KGHSH and LQKENI. V was clipped by 2 bases and J by 3 bases; unmatched bases: 0. The CDR3 sequence is 13 residues long. As DNA, the CDR3 is TGTGCCAGCTCACCAGGGGGGGAAGAGACCCAGTACTTC. Translated: CASSPGGEETQYF.

The genes are TRBV6-5 and TRBJ2-5; D may be TRBD1 (5 bases). The germline gives CDR1 MNHEY, CDR2 SVGAGI. The CDR3 has 14 residues. The V end lost 0 bases, the J end lost 5 bases, and 10 bases lay between the germline ends. The CDR3 DNA reads as TGTGCCAGCAGTTACTCAGGGGCAGGCGAGACCCAGTACTTC. It encodes CASSYSGAGETQYF.

The J gene is TRBJ1-2, the V gene TRBV15, with unresolved D. CDR1 and CDR2 from the germline V gene are LNHNV and YYDKDF (reference sequence). The ends were cut back, 0 bases at V and 4 bases at J, with 12 bases in the middle. This CDR3 spans 15 amino acids. The CDR3 DNA reads TGTGCCACCAGCAGAGATCTAATCGGTAGCTATGGCTACACCTTC. It encodes CATSRDLIGSYGYTF.

The genes are TRBV7-8 and TRBJ2-7, with D perhaps TRBD2 (6 bases). The CDR3 length is 14 residues. Germline values: CDR1 SGHVS, CDR2 FQNEAQ. V was shortened by 6 bases and J by 0 bases, with 12 bases between the two germline ends. CDR3 nucleotides: TGTGCCAGCAGACTTGGGACTGGCTCCTACGAGCAGTACTTC. It yields the protein CASRLGTGSYEQYF.

CDR3: CASSEGTSGRNEQFF. For the CDR3, the DNA is TGTGCCAGCAGTGAAGGGACTAGCGGGAGAAATGAGCAGTTCTTC. The chain recombines TRBV2 with TRBJ2-1, with TRBD2 matching over 13 bases. Germline lookup yields CDR1 SNHLY and CDR2 FYNNEI. V gave up 1 base and J gave up 7 bases; unmatched junction bases: 1. The CDR3 loop spans 15 amino acids.

This chain joins TRBV4-3 and TRBJ2-3; 7 bases fit TRBD1. This CDR3 is 14 amino acids long. CDR1 LGHNA and CDR2 YSLEER come from the germline V gene. V lost 0 bases to trimming and J lost 5 bases; unmatched junction nucleotides: 2. CDR3 sequence (DNA): TGCGCCAGCAGCCAAGACAGGGGGATAGATACGCAGTATTTT. This codes for CASSQDRGIDTQYF.

The chain carries TRBV10-2 and TRBJ2-7, with D perhaps given as TRBD1 or TRBD2 (5 bases each). The CDR3 covers 15 residues. Trimming removed 1 base from V and 2 bases from J, with 12 bases in between. Germline V gene lookup returns CDR1 WSHSY and CDR2 SAAADI. The CDR3 spells CASSEWGPPPYEQYF. The CDR3 DNA sequence: TGCGCCAGCAGTGAGTGGGGACCTCCCCCCTACGAGCAGTACTTC.

The rearrangement joins TRBV1 to TRBJ2-5; no DNA check was done on the table's D call, TRBD2. TRBV1 represents a pseudogene. The CDR3 runs 17 residues. The CDR3 DNA is TGCACCAGCAGCCAAGACGGGGTAGGGCCTAGCAACGGGACCCAGTACTTC. It specifies CTSSQDGVGPSNGTQYF.

The chain combines TRBV7-9 with TRBJ2-1; 7 nucleotides line up with TRBD2. The CDR3 length is 17 residues. J was trimmed by 8 bases and V by 3 bases; bases with no gene match: 16. CDR1 SEHNR and CDR2 FQNEAQ come from the germline V gene (reference sequence). The chain's CDR3 is CASSFFRVRGRIDEQFF. The CDR3 DNA reads as TGTGCCAGCAGCTTTTTTCGTGTCCGCGGGAGAATCGATGAGCAGTTCTTC.